This T cell receptor (beta chain) was sequenced for a study of vaccination and CD4 T cells after COVID-19. Study summary: Researchers treated cells with overlapping spike peptides taken from SARS-CoV-2, HCoV-NL63, HCoV-OC43 and HCoV-229E. Cultures designated as controls were supplied with a CEFX pool, an HIV-1 Nef pool, or no peptide.

Researchers used the Oncomine TCR Beta short-read assay to sequence DNA from cultured CD4+ T cells. In TCRdb, the PCR reads were re-called with MiXCR into one record per CDR3 protein. The table lists roughly 7,000 distinct CDR3 sequences, about 66% of them singletons, with about a fifth in the top ten. V was shortened by 5 bases and J by 6 bases, with 12 bases between the two germline ends. CDR1 and CDR2 from the germline V gene are SEHNR and FQNEAQ (reference sequence). CDR3 length equals 13 residues. Treatment indicated: roughly 11-day PBMC culture with coronavirus spike peptide pools or control peptides (ViraFEST assay). In regard to this clonotype: Its antigen is undetermined.

The study, taken as a whole, reports: The study examined relatively few convalescent patients and included no early post-infection timepoints. Median approximately 90% of reactive clones detected in convalescent patients emerged only post-vaccination.

Source material: CD4+ T cells from blood, cultured in vitro. This clonotype was obtained from a human donor who had recovered from COVID-19. J is TRBJ2-3 and V is TRBV7-9; D unclear. Here the CDR3 reads CASSPAEKDTQYF. DNA for the CDR3: TGTGCCAGCAGCCCTGCTGAGAAGGATACGCAGTATTTT.